This section outlines one T cell receptor (beta chain) sequence together with its context. It lacks a known antigen. No base qualities exist here, and no much larger clone lies one base off it. Samples from volunteer blood donors who had recovered from COVID-19 were contributed by a second Seattle source. Each collaborating institution followed its own protocols to collect whole blood in K2EDTA tubes. For TCRbeta analysis, collaborators shipped samples in one of three forms: frozen whole blood, isolated PBMCs, or DNA extracted from either of those sample types. The data were taken from a study of blood T cell repertoires in COVID-19 (dated by TCRdb to 2018 to 2021). For context, the study as a whole: Collaborator samples came from the United States, Italy and Spain and covered acute and convalescent phases of COVID-19. Subjects who had been exposed to COVID-19, were actively infected with it, or had recovered from it provided the deeply sampled blood TCRbeta repertoires that made up the dataset. Nearly every sample came with metadata listing a de-identified subject ID, COVID-19 status, age in years and sex. Samples were obtained from the ongoing ImmuneRACE study (first 160 participants) and from 1,254 subjects provided by 6 global collaborators. A freely available public database, intended as a resource for researchers studying the immune response to SARS-CoV-2, is where the repertoires were released. The prospective study material was composed of cDNA or gDNA derived from T cells, B-cell-depleted T cells, or PBMCs. Where HLA class I and class II types were available, the types were taken from metadata supplied by the sample provider, not from assay-based typing. Here is what the overall study found, with its caveats: Clinical and demographic metadata were provided uncurated, with the amount varying by source and participant.

Trimmed from V: 1 base; trimmed from J: 4 bases; junction bases lacking a gene match: 8. Taken from the germline V gene, the CDR1 and CDR2 loops are SGHTA and FQGNSA. Reading from cysteine to phenylalanine, the CDR3 counts 16 amino acids. The sequence is cut down to CDR3 DNA, 48 bases in frame from base 1. TCRbeta CDR3 regions were amplified from genomic DNA by means of the immunoSEQ Assay, a bias-controlled multiplex PCR. In the source study's methods: The number of nucleated cells in each sample was estimated from the amplification of reference gene primers within the assay. To quantify the absolute abundance of each unique TCRbeta CDR3 rearrangement, sequence reads were collapsed and filtered. For each sample, productive Simpson clonality was calculated by taking the square root of Simpson's diversity index across productive rearrangements. Held by TCRdb, this immuneACCESS table contains in-frame sequences only and omits some clones. Under half of the omission traces to an unresolved V gene where checked; the cause of the rest is unknown. V, J and clone size were drawn from that table, and D and trimming were deduced from the DNA. Recorded for this sample are over 200,000 clones; roughly 89% of them occurred a single time. Around 2% of the sample belongs to the ten largest clones.

The sample taken for sequencing was peripheral blood. The chain links TRBV7-2 with TRBJ2-5; TRBD1 agrees with 8 junctional bases. The TCR originated in a man aged 25 to 40 who had recovered from COVID-19. The bases are TGTGCCAGCAGCTTAGAGGGCAGGGGGCGCCGAGAGACCCAGTACTTC. It encodes CASSLEGRGRRETQYF.